Listed below are T cell receptor beta chains from one sample, sequenced in a study of blood T cell repertoires in COVID-19. The repertoire was sequenced with immunoSEQ multiplex PCR; TCRdb's copy has only in-frame clones and lacks some. The repertoire holds roughly 220,000 clones, with around 87% as singletons. Sequencing used peripheral blood. All receptors derive from a woman in her forties or fifties with COVID-19, enrolled during active disease. CDR3s include the opening cysteine and the closing phenylalanine or tryptophan. Fields, in order: CDR3 protein, CDR3 DNA, V gene, J gene, clone size, D gene. The D gene is left open where the match is weak. Some rows have no size entry. The others give once, few or many, or a class for an expanded clone.

CDR3 protein: CASIQGQGANYGYTF
CDR3 DNA: TGTGCCAGCATCCAGGGGCAGGGCGCTAACTATGGCTACACCTTC
V gene: TRBV6-5
J gene: TRBJ1-2
clone size: NA
D gene: NA

CDR3 protein: CASSQGIAGVWAGELFF
CDR3 DNA: TGCGCCAGCAGCCAAGGGATAGCGGGGGTCTGGGCCGGGGAGCTGTTTTTT
V gene: TRBV4-1
J gene: TRBJ2-2
clone size: NA
D gene: TRBD2

CDR3 protein: CASSLETGWDSPLHF
CDR3 DNA: TGTGCCAGCAGCTTAGAAACAGGGTGGGATTCACCCCTCCACTTT
V gene: TRBV7-8
J gene: TRBJ1-6
clone size: NA
D gene: NA

CDR3 protein: CATSMTGGGTDTQYF
CDR3 DNA: TGTGCCACCAGTATGACAGGGGGAGGCACAGATACGCAGTATTTT
V gene: TRBV24-1
J gene: TRBJ2-3
clone size: once
D gene: TRBD1

CDR3 protein: CASSLGQGATDTQYF
CDR3 DNA: TGTGCCAGCAGCTTAGGTCAGGGGGCCACAGATACGCAGTATTTT
V gene: TRBV7-3
J gene: TRBJ2-3
clone size: NA
D gene: TRBD1

CDR3 protein: CASSQVTGIGYTF
CDR3 DNA: TGCGCCAGCAGCCAAGTAACAGGGATCGGCTACACCTTC
V gene: TRBV4-1
J gene: TRBJ1-2
clone size: NA
D gene: NA

CDR3 protein: CASSNPGQGGTGELFF
CDR3 DNA: TGCGCCAGCAGCAATCCGGGACAGGGTGGCACCGGGGAGCTGTTTTTT
V gene: TRBV5-1
J gene: TRBJ2-2
clone size: NA
D gene: TRBD1

CDR3 protein: CASSYLAGRRLADTQYF
CDR3 DNA: TGTGCCAGCAGTTACCTAGCGGGGAGAAGATTAGCAGATACGCAGTATTTT
V gene: TRBV6-2/TRBV6-3
J gene: TRBJ2-3
clone size: NA
D gene: TRBD2

CDR3 protein: CASSYGQQGYGYTF
CDR3 DNA: TGTGCCAGCAGCTACGGCCAGCAGGGCTATGGCTACACCTTC
V gene: TRBV11-1
J gene: TRBJ1-2
clone size: NA
D gene: NA

CDR3 protein: CASSLTGQGYEAFF
CDR3 DNA: TGCGCCAGCAGCTTGACGGGACAGGGGTATGAAGCTTTCTTT
V gene: TRBV5-1
J gene: TRBJ1-1
clone size: NA
D gene: TRBD1

CDR3 protein: CASSPEGGRSPLHF
CDR3 DNA: TGTGCCAGCTCACCAGAGGGGGGGAGGTCACCCCTCCACTTT
V gene: TRBV18
J gene: TRBJ1-6
clone size: NA
D gene: NA

CDR3 protein: CASSPRGTGDTEAFF
CDR3 DNA: TGCGCCAGCAGTCCTCGGGGGACGGGGGACACTGAAGCTTTCTTT
V gene: TRBV5-1
J gene: TRBJ1-1
clone size: NA
D gene: NA

CDR3 protein: CASSEQGRSAIYF
CDR3 DNA: TGTGCCAGCAGTGAACAGGGCCGCAGCGCCATATATTTT
V gene: TRBV25-1
J gene: TRBJ1-3
clone size: NA
D gene: NA

CDR3 protein: CASSSTGVNNYGYTF
CDR3 DNA: TGTGCCAGCAGCTCTACAGGAGTTAATAACTATGGCTACACCTTC
V gene: TRBV11-2
J gene: TRBJ1-2
clone size: NA
D gene: NA

CDR3 protein: CASQGFYGYTF
CDR3 DNA: TGTGCCAGTCAGGGGTTCTATGGCTACACCTTC
V gene: TRBV6-5
J gene: TRBJ1-2
clone size: once
D gene: NA

CDR3 protein: CAGTGGGTEAFF
CDR3 DNA: TGTGCCGGTACAGGGGGCGGAACTGAAGCTTTCTTT
V gene: TRBV30
J gene: TRBJ1-1
clone size: NA
D gene: TRBD1

CDR3 protein: CASSPTRGNRNTEAFF
CDR3 DNA: TGCGCCAGCAGTCCCACTCGGGGGAACAGAAACACTGAAGCTTTCTTT
V gene: TRBV10-1
J gene: TRBJ1-1
clone size: few
D gene: NA

CDR3 protein: CATSRDIRASGNTIYF
CDR3 DNA: TGTGCCACCAGCAGAGATATCCGAGCCTCTGGAAACACCATATATTTT
V gene: TRBV15
J gene: TRBJ1-3
clone size: NA
D gene: NA

CDR3 protein: CASSLDAGGEAFF
CDR3 DNA: TGTGCCAGCAGCTTAGACGCCGGAGGGGAAGCTTTCTTT
V gene: TRBV7-6
J gene: TRBJ1-1
clone size: NA
D gene: NA

CDR3 protein: CASSLKGGGEAFF
CDR3 DNA: TGTGCCAGCAGCTTAAAGGGAGGGGGTGAAGCTTTCTTT
V gene: TRBV7-3
J gene: TRBJ1-1
clone size: NA
D gene: NA

CDR3 protein: CASSSLLGGTEQFF
CDR3 DNA: TGTGCCAGCAGTTCCCTCCTAGGGGGCACTGAGCAGTTCTTC
V gene: TRBV27
J gene: TRBJ2-1
clone size: NA
D gene: TRBD1

CDR3 protein: CASRHGPQAYYEQYF
CDR3 DNA: TGTGCCAGCAGGCATGGGCCCCAAGCCTACTACGAGCAGTACTTC
V gene: TRBV27
J gene: TRBJ2-7
clone size: NA
D gene: NA

CDR3 protein: CASSEGLGGTEAFF
CDR3 DNA: TGCGCCAGCAGTGAGGGGCTTGGAGGCACTGAAGCTTTCTTT
V gene: TRBV10-2
J gene: TRBJ1-1
clone size: NA
D gene: NA

CDR3 protein: CASSVGQNTGELFF
CDR3 DNA: TGTGCCAGCAGCGTGGGACAGAACACCGGGGAGCTGTTTTTT
V gene: TRBV9
J gene: TRBJ2-2
clone size: NA
D gene: NA

CDR3 protein: CASSLVASSYNEQFF
CDR3 DNA: TGTGCCAGCAGCTTAGTGGCTAGCTCCTACAATGAGCAGTTCTTC
V gene: TRBV11-2
J gene: TRBJ2-1
clone size: NA
D gene: NA

CDR3 protein: CAALEDRAAGELFF
CDR3 DNA: TGTGCCGCGCTCGAGGACAGAGCTGCCGGGGAGCTGTTTTTT
V gene: TRBV10-3
J gene: TRBJ2-2
clone size: NA
D gene: NA

CDR3 protein: CASSLRGELFF
CDR3 DNA: TGTGCCAGCAGTTTGAGGGGGGAGCTGTTTTTT
V gene: TRBV27
J gene: TRBJ2-2
clone size: NA
D gene: NA

CDR3 protein: CASSSRDRVDRYTF
CDR3 DNA: TGTGCCAGCAGCTCCCGGGACAGGGTGGATCGCTACACCTTC
V gene: TRBV3-1/TRBV3-2
J gene: TRBJ1-2
clone size: NA
D gene: TRBD1

CDR3 protein: CASSQSDEKLFF
CDR3 DNA: TGTGCCAGCAGCCAGTCAGATGAAAAACTGTTTTTT
V gene: TRBV13
J gene: TRBJ1-4
clone size: NA
D gene: NA

CDR3 protein: CAARQGLLNTEAFF
CDR3 DNA: TGTGCCGCCAGACAGGGGCTCCTCAACACTGAAGCTTTCTTT
V gene: TRBV10-3
J gene: TRBJ1-1
clone size: NA
D gene: TRBD1

CDR3 protein: CASSLYLSRDSLTYEQYF
CDR3 DNA: TGTGCCAGCAGCTTATACCTCTCGAGGGACAGCCTGACCTACGAGCAGTACTTC
V gene: TRBV11-2
J gene: TRBJ2-7
clone size: NA
D gene: TRBD1

CDR3 protein: CASTTNGQGWGEAFF
CDR3 DNA: TGTGCCAGCACCACAAACGGACAGGGTTGGGGTGAAGCTTTCTTT
V gene: TRBV3-1/TRBV3-2
J gene: TRBJ1-1
clone size: NA
D gene: TRBD1

CDR3 protein: CASSHPTAGKLAGGPGELFF
CDR3 DNA: TGTGCCAGCAGCCACCCGACCGCAGGGAAACTAGCGGGGGGGCCCGGGGAGCTGTTTTTT
V gene: TRBV3-1/TRBV3-2
J gene: TRBJ2-2
clone size: once
D gene: TRBD2

CDR3 protein: CASSMTGGFEGYTF
CDR3 DNA: TGTGCCAGCAGCATGACAGGGGGATTTGAAGGCTACACCTTC
V gene: TRBV7-3
J gene: TRBJ1-2
clone size: NA
D gene: TRBD1

CDR3 protein: CASSSPPGQGNGYTF
CDR3 DNA: TGTGCCAGCAGCTCACCGCCCGGGCAGGGTAATGGCTACACCTTC
V gene: TRBV7-2
J gene: TRBJ1-2
clone size: NA
D gene: NA